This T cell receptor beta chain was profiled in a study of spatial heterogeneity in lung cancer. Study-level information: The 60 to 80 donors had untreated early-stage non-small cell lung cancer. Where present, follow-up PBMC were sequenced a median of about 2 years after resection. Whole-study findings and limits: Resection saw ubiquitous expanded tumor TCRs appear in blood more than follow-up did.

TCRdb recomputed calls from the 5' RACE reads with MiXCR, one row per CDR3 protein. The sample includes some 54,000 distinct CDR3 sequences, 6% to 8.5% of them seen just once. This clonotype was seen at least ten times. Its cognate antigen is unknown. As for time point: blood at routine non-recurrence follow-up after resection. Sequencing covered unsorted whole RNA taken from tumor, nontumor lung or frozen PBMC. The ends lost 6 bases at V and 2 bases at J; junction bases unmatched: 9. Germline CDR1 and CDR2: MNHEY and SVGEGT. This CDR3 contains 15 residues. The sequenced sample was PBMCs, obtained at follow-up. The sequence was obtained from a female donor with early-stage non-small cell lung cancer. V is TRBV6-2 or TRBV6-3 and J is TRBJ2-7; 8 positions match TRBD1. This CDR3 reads CASRWVPGQAYEQYF. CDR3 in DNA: TGTGCCAGCAGATGGGTTCCGGGACAGGCCTACGAGCAGTACTTC.